These 22 T cell receptor beta chains were sequenced from one sample in a study of shared clonotypes between healthy human individuals. Measured with immunoSEQ multiplex PCR; TCRdb has only the in-frame clones, and not every one. The sample contains more than 2 million clones, about 94% of which appear only once. Naive-designated CD8 cells lacked CD45RO, were positively enriched for CCR7, and omitted terminally differentiated effector memory CD45RA+ cells. The sequencing sample was made of naive CD8+ T cells from PBMCs. Source of these receptors: a man younger than 35 in good health. Some clones in this sample may be carry-over from other donors' samples.

J is TRBJ2-7 and V is TRBV7-9; TRBD1 is a possible D gene (5 bases). The V gene lost 2 bases and the J gene lost 2 bases, with 10 bases spanning the gap. Germline V lookup: CDR1 SEHNR, CDR2 FQNEAQ (reference sequence). The CDR3 spans 14 residues. In DNA, the CDR3 is TGTGCCAGCAGCTTACTCCAGGGCCCCTACGAGCAGTACTTC. Translated: CASSLLQGPYEQYF.

The chain recombines TRBV10-3 with TRBJ2-3; 9 nucleotides align to TRBD2. V lost 3 bases, J lost 2 bases, and 15 bases stayed unmatched. This CDR3 has 19 residues. The germline gives CDR1 ENHRY, CDR2 SYGVKD. The CDR3 sequence: CAISDPSGTSFGDTDTQYF. The CDR3 coding sequence is TGTGCCATCAGTGACCCTAGCGGGACCAGCTTCGGGGACACAGATACGCAGTATTTT.

As to this clone: Different DNA sequences within this sample yield the same CDR3. The rearrangement uses TRBV5-6 and TRBJ2-7, with a weak D call TRBD2 (5 bases). Germline assignment: CDR1 SGHDT and CDR2 YYEEEE. V was clipped by 4 bases and J by 2 bases, with 10 bases between them. This CDR3 has 13 residues. The CDR3 reads CASSGDGAYEQYF. CDR3 in DNA: TGTGCCAGCAGCGGCGACGGGGCCTACGAGCAGTACTTC.

The V call is TRBV9, the J call TRBJ2-2; D gene uncertain. This CDR3 is 12 amino acids long. V lost 3 bases and J 7 bases, leaving 7 bases between the germline ends. Germline CDR1 SGDLS, CDR2 YYNGEE. CDR3 in DNA: TGTGCCAGCAGCGCCGTTTTCGGGGAGCTGTTTTTT. It encodes CASSAVFGELFF.

This clone was recorded a few times. Other nucleotide sequences in the sample specify the same CDR3. Here the CDR3 DNA reads TGTGCCAGCAGTTTATCATCCTACAATGAGCAGTTCTTC. It translates to CASSLSSYNEQFF. The chain has TRBV27 and TRBJ2-1; D gene ambiguous. CDR3 length: 13 amino acids. Between the trimmed V and J ends, which lost 0 bases and 1 base, there was a span of 1 base. Per germline, CDR1 MNHEY and CDR2 SMNVEV (reference sequence).

The CDR3 region has the DNA TGTGCCAGCAGTTACGCCCCCACTGACACTGAAGCTTTCTTT. It specifies CASSYAPTDTEAFF. The chain is built from TRBV6-5 and TRBJ1-1; D is undetermined. CDR1 and CDR2 (germline): MNHEY, SVGAGI. The CDR3 totals 14 residues. V lost 2 bases, J lost 3 bases, and 10 bases lay in between.

The rearrangement links TRBV13 to TRBJ1-4; TRBD1 is a possible D gene (5 bases). The germline V and J ends were trimmed by 0 bases and 8 bases, with 13 bases remaining between them. Germline V gives CDR1 PRHDT, CDR2 FYEKMQ (reference sequence). The CDR3 sequence is 15 residues long. CDR3 nucleotide sequence: TGTGCCAGCAGCTTAGGACAAAGAGGGGACGAAAAACTGTTTTTT. It codes for CASSLGQRGDEKLFF.

A note on this clone: Other DNA variants within this sample encode the same CDR3. J is TRBJ2-5 and V is TRBV19, with TRBD1 as a possible D gene (6 bases). The CDR3 loop spans 15 amino acids. V was trimmed by 1 base and J by 1 base, leaving 10 bases between them. Germline CDR1 and CDR2: LNHDA and SQIVND (reference sequence). CDR3 coding DNA: TGTGCCAGTAGTATAGGAGGGACAAGCCAAGAGACCCAGTACTTC. Amino acids: CASSIGGTSQETQYF.

The rearrangement uses TRBV6-1 and TRBJ2-7; TRBD1 or TRBD2 may be the D gene (5 bases each). Trimming cost V 3 bases and J 3 bases, with 9 bases left between them. Germline V CDR1 and CDR2: MNHNS, SASEGT. The CDR3 contains 13 residues. The CDR3 protein is CASSEGEFYEQYF. The DNA of the CDR3 is TGTGCCAGCAGTGAGGGGGAATTCTACGAGCAGTACTTC.

This clone has more than one count but fewer than ten. The chain couples TRBV4-2 to TRBJ2-1; 11 nucleotides agree with TRBD2. Losses at the gene ends were 8 bases for V and 3 bases for J; bases not matched to a gene: 6. The CDR3 is 15 amino acids. Germline V CDR1 and CDR2: LGHNA, YNFKEQ. This CDR3 is CASGTGTSGYNEQFF. As DNA, the CDR3 is TGTGCCAGCGGGACCGGGACTAGCGGCTACAATGAGCAGTTCTTC.

The chain employs TRBV28 and TRBJ2-3; weak D call: TRBD1 (5 bases). Germline CDR1 reads MDHEN; CDR2 reads SYDVKM. Trimming pared 1 base from V and 3 bases from J, leaving 11 bases between. This CDR3 has 15 residues. DNA for the CDR3: TGTGCCAGCAGTTTATTGACAGAAGGGACAGATACGCAGTATTTT. Protein product: CASSLLTEGTDTQYF.

This rearrangement joins TRBV19 to TRBJ1-1; 8 bases line up with TRBD1. The CDR3 loop spans 12 amino acids. Germline V CDR1 and CDR2: LNHDA, SQIVND (reference sequence). The V and J ends lost 5 bases and 6 bases, in that order; junction bases with no gene match: 2. Here the CDR3 reads CASSATGAEAFF. CDR3 sequence (DNA): TGTGCCAGTAGTGCGACAGGGGCTGAAGCTTTCTTT.

This chain uses TRBV27 with TRBJ1-2; 8 bases align to TRBD1. This CDR3 comprises 16 residues. Germline V gives CDR1 MNHEY, CDR2 SMNVEV (reference sequence). The V segment lost 5 bases and the J segment 1 base; nucleotides outside the gene matches: 9. CDR3 bases: TGTGCCAGCAGTCCCTCCCAGGGGGCCCTTAACTATGGCTACACCTTC. Protein sequence: CASSPSQGALNYGYTF.

The chain couples TRBV7-9 to TRBJ2-6, with D perhaps matching TRBD1 (7 bases). Per germline, CDR1 SEHNR and CDR2 FQNEAQ (reference sequence). This CDR3 contains 18 residues. The V end was cut by 3 bases, the J end by 0 bases, with 15 bases between. In DNA, the CDR3 is TGTGCCAGCAGCTTCACTCAGGGGGGATTCTCTGGGGCCAACGTCCTGACTTTC. This gives the protein CASSFTQGGFSGANVLTF.

The gene calls are TRBV7-9 and TRBJ2-7; D is possibly TRBD2 (6 bases). Germline assignment: CDR1 SEHNR and CDR2 FQNEAQ (reference sequence). There are 14 residues in the CDR3. Trimming took 8 bases from V and 0 from J, leaving 14 bases between them. DNA for the CDR3: TGTGCCAGCGGAGGGACCAAGAGCTCCTACGAGCAGTACTTC. Its translation is CASGGTKSSYEQYF.

The CDR3 reads CASSDWGGQETQYF. In DNA form, the CDR3 reads TGTGCCAGCAGTGATTGGGGGGGGCAAGAGACCCAGTACTTC. The chain uses TRBV6-1 and TRBJ2-5; 7 bases agree with TRBD2. The CDR3 contains 14 residues. Per germline, CDR1 MNHNS and CDR2 SASEGT. V lost 3 bases and J lost 2; bases outside the gene matches: 3.

The J gene is TRBJ1-3, the V gene TRBV4-1, with D perhaps TRBD1 (6 bases). From germline, CDR1 is MGHRA and CDR2 YSYEKL. With 0 bases removed from V and 1 base from J, the gap between germline ends came to 13 bases. This CDR3 spans 17 amino acids. CDR3 nucleotides: TGCGCCAGCAGCCAAGATCCAGGGGTTAGGTCTGGAAACACCATATATTTT. It yields the protein CASSQDPGVRSGNTIYF.

This sequence joins TRBV29-1 and TRBJ1-2; D perhaps matches TRBD1 (6 bases). The CDR3 runs 13 residues. Germline V lookup: CDR1 SQVTM, CDR2 ANQGSEA. With 4 bases removed from V and 2 bases from J, the gap between germline ends came to 11 bases. The CDR3 DNA is TGCAGCGTTGTCGGGGGCTACAACTATGGCTACACCTTC. Encoded protein: CSVVGGYNYGYTF.

Comments on this clone: This sample includes further DNA sequences coding for the same CDR3. The rearrangement uses TRBV7-9 and TRBJ2-7; D is unresolved. Trimming shortened V by 5 bases and J by 2 bases, and 7 bases separated the two germline ends. CDR1 and CDR2 (germline): SEHNR, FQNEAQ (reference sequence). The CDR3 totals 12 residues. The CDR3 DNA reads TGTGCCAGCAGCCAAGGCACCTACGAGCAGTACTTC. Residues: CASSQGTYEQYF.

The rearrangement links TRBV9 to TRBJ2-1, with TRBD2 as a possible D gene (6 bases). CDR1 SGDLS and CDR2 YYNGEE come from the germline V gene. Trimming cost V 4 bases and J 0 bases, with 11 bases left between them. The CDR3 length is 15 residues. The CDR3 here is CASSPGGDSYNEQFF. The CDR3 nucleotides read TGTGCCAGCAGCCCCGGCGGGGACTCCTACAATGAGCAGTTCTTC.

The rearrangement links TRBV27 to TRBJ2-1; D gene ambiguous. The CDR3 has 12 amino acids. Germline V gives CDR1 MNHEY, CDR2 SMNVEV (reference sequence). The V end lost 3 bases, the J end lost 9 bases, and 9 bases lay between the germline ends. The CDR3 DNA follows: TGTGCCAGCAGTTTCGGTTATAGTGAGCAGTTCTTC. Translation gives CASSFGYSEQFF.

A note on this clone: One junction end disagrees with the germline gene, perhaps due to a read error. The chain uses TRBV19 and TRBJ2-2, with TRBD1 identical over 9 bases. The CDR3 sequence is 17 residues long. Germline V gives CDR1 LNHDA, CDR2 SQIVND (reference sequence). The CDR3 here is CASSTPLGTGNSGELFF. DNA of the CDR3: TGTGCCAGTAGTACCCCGCTCGGGACAGGGAACTCCGGGGAGCTGTTTTTT.